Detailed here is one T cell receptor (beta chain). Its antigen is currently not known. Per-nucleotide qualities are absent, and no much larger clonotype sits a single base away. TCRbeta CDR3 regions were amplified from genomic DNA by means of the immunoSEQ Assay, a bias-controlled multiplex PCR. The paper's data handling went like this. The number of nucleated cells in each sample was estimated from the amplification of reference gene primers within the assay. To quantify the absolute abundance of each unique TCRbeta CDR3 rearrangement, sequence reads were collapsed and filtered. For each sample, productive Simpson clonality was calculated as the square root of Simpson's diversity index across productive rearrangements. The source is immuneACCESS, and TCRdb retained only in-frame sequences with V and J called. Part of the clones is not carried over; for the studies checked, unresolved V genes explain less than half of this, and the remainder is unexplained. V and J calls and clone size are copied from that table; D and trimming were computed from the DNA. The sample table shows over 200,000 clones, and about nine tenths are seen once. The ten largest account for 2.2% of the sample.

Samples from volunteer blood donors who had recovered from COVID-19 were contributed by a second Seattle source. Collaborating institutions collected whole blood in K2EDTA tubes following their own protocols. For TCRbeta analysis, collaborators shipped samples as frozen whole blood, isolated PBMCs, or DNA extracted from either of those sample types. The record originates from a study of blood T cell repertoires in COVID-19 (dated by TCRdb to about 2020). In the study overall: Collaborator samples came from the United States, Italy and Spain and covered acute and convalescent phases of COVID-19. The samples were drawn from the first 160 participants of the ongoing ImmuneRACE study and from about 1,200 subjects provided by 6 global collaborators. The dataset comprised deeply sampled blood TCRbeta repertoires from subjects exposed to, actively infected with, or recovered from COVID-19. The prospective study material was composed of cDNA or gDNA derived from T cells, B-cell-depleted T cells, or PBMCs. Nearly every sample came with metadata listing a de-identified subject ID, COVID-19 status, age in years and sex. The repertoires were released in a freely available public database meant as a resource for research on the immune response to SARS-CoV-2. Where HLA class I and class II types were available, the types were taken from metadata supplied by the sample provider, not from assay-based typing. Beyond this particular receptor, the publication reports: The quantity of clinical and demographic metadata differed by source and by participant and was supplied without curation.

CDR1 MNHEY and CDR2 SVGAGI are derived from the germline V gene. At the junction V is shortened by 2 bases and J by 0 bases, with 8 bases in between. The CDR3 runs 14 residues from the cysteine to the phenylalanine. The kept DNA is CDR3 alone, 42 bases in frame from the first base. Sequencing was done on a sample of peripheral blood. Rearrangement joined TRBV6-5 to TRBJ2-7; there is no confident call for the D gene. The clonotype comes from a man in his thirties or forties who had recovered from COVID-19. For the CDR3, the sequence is CASSYSLSSYEQYF. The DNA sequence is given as TGTGCCAGCAGTTACAGCTTGAGCTCCTACGAGCAGTACTTC.